This T cell receptor beta chain was recovered during a study of shared clonotypes between healthy human individuals. Overall study results and limits: Larger estimated richness was generally recorded for naive subsets relative to memory subsets.

A word on this clone: The antigen is undetermined.

Germline-derived CDR1 and CDR2 are MDHEN and SYDVKM. The germline V and J ends were trimmed by 7 bases and 1 base, with 10 bases remaining between them. This CDR3 region has 13 residues. The repertoire was sequenced with immunoSEQ multiplex PCR; TCRdb's copy has only in-frame clones and lacks some. The sample carries around 1.9 million clones, 90% to 95% recorded once. Cells designated naive CD8 were CD45RO-negative and were positively selected for CCR7, with terminally differentiated effector memory CD45RA+ cells excluded. Sequences were obtained from naive CD8+ T cells from PBMCs. The receptor's source is a man between 18 and 29 years old in good health. Some clones in this sample may be carry-over from other donors' samples. The chain links TRBV28 to TRBJ1-1; no clear D gene. The CDR3 loop reads CASNLDGNTEAFF. CDR3 sequence (DNA): TGTGCCAGCAATCTAGACGGGAACACTGAAGCTTTCTTT.